This T cell receptor (beta chain) was identified during a study of blood T cell repertoires in COVID-19. The V gene's germline CDR1 is SGHVS and CDR2 FQNEAQ. J gave up 7 bases and V 0 bases, and 5 bases lay outside the gene matches. There are 15 residues in the CDR3. This clone was found once. TCRdb's copy holds only in-frame clones and misses some; the assay was immunoSEQ multiplex PCR. In the table there are approximately 93,000 clones, 88% of which are singletons. The sequence came from a man aged 50 to 59 with COVID-19, enrolled during active disease. The chain combines TRBV7-8 with TRBJ2-1; 8 positions match TRBD2. Source material: peripheral blood. The CDR3 spells CASSLAAGGPNEQFF. The CDR3 nucleotides read TGTGCCAGCAGCTTAGCCGCGGGGGGTCCTAATGAGCAGTTCTTC.